Listed here are 19 T cell receptor beta chains from one sample, sequenced in a study of control samples from healthy donors and cancer patients. Some clones are missing from TCRdb's copy, which holds only in-frame ones; the method was immunoSEQ multiplex PCR. The sample lists 100,000 to 150,000 clones; 75% to 95% were seen once. The specimen sequenced was blood. The source of these receptors is a man between 35 and 55 years old in good health.

This clone was picked up a small number of times. V is TRBV6-1 and J is TRBJ2-5, with TRBD2 matching 10 bases. Germline-derived CDR1 and CDR2 are MNHNS and SASEGT. The CDR3 spans 16 residues. V lost 0 bases to trimming and J lost 5 bases; unmatched junction nucleotides: 6. CDR3 nucleotides: TGTGCCAGCAGTGAAGCCAGCGGGGGGGCCTGGGAGACCCAGTACTTC. Translating gives CASSEASGGAWETQYF.

The chain carries TRBV24-1 and TRBJ2-3, with D tentatively TRBD1 (5 bases). Germline loops: CDR1 KGHDR, CDR2 SFDVKD. Trimming pared 0 bases from V and 0 bases from J, leaving 9 bases between. The CDR3 totals 16 residues. The CDR3 nucleotides read TGTGCCACCAGTGATTTGTCCAGGGCTAGCACAGATACGCAGTATTTT. Translation: CATSDLSRASTDTQYF.

This sequence joins TRBV5-1 and TRBJ1-5; no clear D gene. CDR1 and CDR2 (germline): SGHRS, YFSETQ. CDR3 length: 13 residues. Trimming cost V 2 bases and J 1 base, with 4 bases left between them. The CDR3 here is CASSFASNQPQHF. For the CDR3, the DNA is TGCGCCAGCAGCTTTGCGAGCAATCAGCCCCAGCATTTT.

The rearrangement joins TRBV5-1 to TRBJ1-2; tentative D call: TRBD1 (5 bases). The CDR3 totals 14 residues. Germline CDR1 and CDR2: SGHRS and YFSETQ. V was shortened by 4 bases and J by 3 bases, with 13 bases between the two germline ends. The CDR3 sequence is CASSIGGGDYGYTF. The DNA of the CDR3 is TGCGCCAGCAGCATAGGTGGGGGAGACTATGGCTACACCTTC.

In its sample, this clone was seen once. V and J are TRBV25-1 and TRBJ1-2, with a weak D call TRBD1 (5 bases). This CDR3 comprises 14 residues. V lost 2 bases and J 4 bases, leaving 11 bases between the germline ends. Germline lookup yields CDR1 MGHDK and CDR2 SYGVNS. DNA of the CDR3: TGTGCCAGCAGTGAAGGCTCAGGGCCCTATGGCTACACCTTC. It is translated as CASSEGSGPYGYTF.

The rearrangement joins TRBV15 to TRBJ1-5; maybe TRBD1 (6 bases). V lost 0 bases and J lost 11, with 14 bases in between. This CDR3 contains 14 residues. Germline V gene data show CDR1 as LNHNV and CDR2 as YYDKDF (reference sequence). CDR3 DNA: TGTGCCACCAGCAGAGATCGGACAGCCTCAGCCCAGCATTTT. Its translation: CATSRDRTASAQHF.

This sequence joins TRBV6-5 and TRBJ2-1; D perhaps matches TRBD2 (5 bases). This CDR3 spans 15 amino acids. The V and J ends lost 8 bases and 8 bases respectively, with 22 bases between them. The germline gives CDR1 MNHEY, CDR2 SVGAGI. CDR3 residues: CASVEPRGRYHEQFF. The CDR3 DNA is TGTGCCAGCGTCGAACCCAGAGGGCGTTACCATGAGCAGTTCTTC.

This chain uses TRBV2 with TRBJ1-6; 7 bases are shared with TRBD1. Germline CDR1 is SNHLY and CDR2 is FYNNEI. The CDR3 runs 14 residues. J was trimmed by 6 bases and V by 7 bases; bases with no gene match: 6. As DNA, the CDR3 is TGTGCCAGCACCCAGGGGGGTGGTAATTCACCCCTCCACTTT. Translated: CASTQGGGNSPLHF.

The J gene is TRBJ2-3, the V gene TRBV7-6; D may be TRBD2 (7 bases). V was pared by 6 bases and J by 0 bases, with 31 bases between. CDR1 and CDR2 from the germline V gene are SGHVS and FNYEAQ. The CDR3 is 21 amino acids. This CDR3 reads CASRLVIGGGGQQLSTDTQYF. The CDR3 nucleotides are TGTGCCAGCAGACTGGTGATCGGAGGGGGGGGCCAACAGCTTAGCACAGATACGCAGTATTTT.

This chain joins TRBV3-1 (or the pseudogene TRBV3-2) and TRBJ2-3; 7 nucleotides line up with TRBD1. This CDR3 is built from 16 residues. Trimming cost V 1 base and J 3 bases; bases outside gene matches: 7. CDR1 and CDR2 from the germline V gene are LGHDT and YNNKEL (reference sequence). The CDR3, as DNA: TGTGCCAGCAGCCAAGGTACCGACAGGGTTACAGATACGCAGTATTTT. Translation: CASSQGTDRVTDTQYF.

J is TRBJ1-2 and V is TRBV3-1 (or the pseudogene TRBV3-2); D is unclear. Germline CDR1 reads LGHDT; CDR2 reads YNNKEL (reference sequence). V was trimmed by 4 bases and J by 4 bases, leaving 16 bases between them. The CDR3 spans 15 residues. CDR3 sequence reads: CASSLSPGIVYGYTF. The DNA for the CDR3 is TGTGCCAGCAGCCTTAGTCCTGGGATTGTCTATGGCTACACCTTC.

V usage is TRBV7-3 and J usage is TRBJ1-1, with TRBD1 matching 9 bases. This CDR3 has 17 amino acids. V lost 1 base to trimming and J lost 5 bases; unmatched junction nucleotides: 11. Germline V lookup: CDR1 SGHTA, CDR2 FQGTGA. This CDR3 reads CASSLRPRGTGLTEAFF. CDR3 bases: TGTGCCAGCAGCTTAAGACCGCGCGGGACAGGGTTGACTGAAGCTTTCTTT.

The chain is built from TRBV14 and TRBJ1-1; D not certain. The CDR3 spans 13 residues. The germline V gene encodes CDR1 SGHDN and CDR2 FVKESK. Trimming took off 1 base at V and 0 bases at J, with 3 bases between the two ends. This CDR3 is CASSQGMNTEAFF. The CDR3 DNA sequence: TGTGCCAGCAGCCAAGGAATGAACACTGAAGCTTTCTTT.

The chain employs TRBV18 and TRBJ1-6, with unresolved D. V lost 4 bases and J 8 bases, leaving 9 bases between the germline ends. Germline V lookup: CDR1 KGHSH, CDR2 LQKENI. This CDR3 has 13 amino acids. The DNA for the CDR3 is TGTGCCAGCTCACTTACACGGGATTCACCCCTCCACTTT. Its translation is CASSLTRDSPLHF. The full variable domain, rest sourced from reference TRBV18 and TRBJ1-6, is NAGVMQNPRHLVRRRGQEARLRCSPMKGHSHVYWYRQLPEEGLKFMVYLQKENIIDESGMPKERFSAEFPKEGPSILRIQQVVRGDSAAYFCASSLTRDSPLHFGNGTRLTVT.

This chain links TRBV2 with TRBJ2-1; no firm D call. CDR1 SNHLY and CDR2 FYNNEI come from the germline V gene. V lost 4 bases and J lost 7, with 8 bases in between. The CDR3 covers 12 residues. The CDR3 loop is CASSVRGNEQFF. The DNA of the CDR3 is TGTGCCAGCAGTGTTCGTGGGAATGAGCAGTTCTTC.

DNA of the CDR3: TGTGCCAGCAGTTGGACAGGGGAAGGTTCACCCCTCCACTTT. It codes for CASSWTGEGSPLHF. The rearrangement joins TRBV27 to TRBJ1-6, with TRBD1 identical over 9 bases. Trimming took 4 bases from V and 9 from J; bases not matched to a gene: 4. The CDR3 is 14 amino acids. Germline loops: CDR1 MNHEY, CDR2 SMNVEV (reference sequence).

The rearrangement links TRBV5-4 to TRBJ1-1; no definite D call. The CDR3 covers 12 residues. The V gene lost 4 bases and the J gene lost 2 bases, with 6 bases spanning the gap. The germline gives CDR1 SGHNT, CDR2 YYREEE (reference sequence). In DNA, the CDR3 is TGTGCCAGCAGCCCCCTAAACACTGAAGCTTTCTTT. Translation: CASSPLNTEAFF. Using reference TRBV5-4 and TRBJ1-1 for the parts outside the CDR3, the full variable domain is ETGVTQSPTHLIKTRGQQVTLRCSSQSGHNTVSWYQQALGQGPQFIFQYYREEENGRGNFPPRFSGLQFPNYSSELNVNALELDDSALYLCASSPLNTEAFFGQGTRLTVV.

V and J are TRBV4-1 and TRBJ2-7; D is perhaps TRBD1 (6 bases). V shed 1 base and J shed 3 bases, with 10 bases lying between them. The CDR3 contains 14 residues. Looked up from germline, CDR1 is MGHRA and CDR2 is YSYEKL. The DNA for the CDR3 is TGCGCCAGCAGCCAAGTGCCCAGGGGCTACGAGCAGTACTTC. Amino acid sequence: CASSQVPRGYEQYF.

This sequence joins TRBV18 and TRBJ1-2; possibly TRBD1 for D (6 bases). Germline lookup yields CDR1 KGHSH and CDR2 LQKENI. The CDR3 runs to 17 residues. V was cut by 6 bases and J by 2 bases, with 22 bases left in between. The CDR3 loop reads CASSPTIPGEENYGYTF. The CDR3 DNA reads as TGTGCCAGCTCCCCCACGATCCCAGGGGAAGAAAACTATGGCTACACCTTC.